This TCR beta chain came from a study of T cells in Graves' hyperthyroidism and ophthalmopathy. Duration under 3 months, a NOSPECS grade of at least 4, and a Clinical Activity Score of at least 3 characterized the ophthalmopathy patients. Lactation, pregnancy, other autoimmune disease or uncontrolled infection led to exclusion of patients. General study points: By a 13 V-J model, ophthalmopathy was set apart from stable hyperthyroidism. Most clonotypes expanded in thyroid above 0.001 were likewise present in blood.

Germline CDR1 SGHAT, CDR2 FQNNGV. The ends lost 1 base at V and 3 bases at J; junction bases unmatched: 7. The CDR3 is made up of 16 amino acids. Ten or more counts support this clonotype. The antigen is unknown. TCR beta CDR3 sequences were amplified from RNA transcripts. HTBI primers were employed in a first-round RT-PCR of the TCR CDR3. TCRdb re-called the multiplex PCR reads with MiXCR, one entry per CDR3 protein. The sample has hundreds of thousands of distinct CDR3 sequences, roughly 18% seen once. The specimen was blood. This TCR was recovered from a man aged 45-65 years with Graves' ophthalmopathy. The V call is TRBV11-2, the J call TRBJ2-7; 9 nucleotides align to TRBD2. CDR3 amino acids: CASSLAGSGSIYEQYF. The DNA of the CDR3 is TGTGCCAGCAGCTTAGCGGGTAGCGGGAGCATCTACGAGCAGTACTTC.